Listed below are T cell receptor beta chains from one sample, sequenced in a study of naive and memory T cell subsets. TCRdb reanalysed the UMI-ligation and nested PCR reads using MiXCR and keeps one entry per CDR3 protein. The sample shows 75,000 to 85,000 distinct CDR3 sequences, roughly 14% of them seen only once. The source material was central memory CD4+ T cells from blood. Receptors were obtained from a human donor in good health. The CDR3 runs from the conserved cysteine through the conserved F or W. D genes are given only for firm matches. Expanded clones get a size class; other rows say once, few or many, or leave the size out.

DNA: TGTGCCAGCAGTCGCTGGACAGAGAATGAAAAACTGTTTTTT
CDR3: CASSRWTENEKLFF
size: few
D: -
J: TRBJ1-4
V: TRBV5-4

DNA: TGCGCCAGCAGCCAAGGGTCAGGCGATAGCAATCAGCCCCAGCATTTT
CDR3: CASSQGSGDSNQPQHF
size: many
D: -
J: TRBJ1-5
V: TRBV4-1

DNA: TGCGCCAGCAGCTTGGATAGCGGGACGCAGTATTTT
CDR3: CASSLDSGTQYF
size: few
D: TRBD2
J: TRBJ2-3
V: TRBV5-1

DNA: TGTGCCACCAGTGATCCCCTGACCGGGGCCCAGTACTTC
CDR3: CATSDPLTGAQYF
size: few
D: -
J: TRBJ2-5
V: TRBV24-1

DNA: TGTGCCAGCAGTTTCGGACAGGTGTGTCGCTCGGAAGCTTTCTTT
CDR3: CASSFGQVCRSEAFF
size: few
D: TRBD1
J: TRBJ1-1
V: TRBV6-5

DNA: TGTGCCAGCAGCGCAGATACAGGGGGAAATGATGGCTACACCTTC
CDR3: CASSADTGGNDGYTF
size: -
D: TRBD1
J: TRBJ1-2
V: TRBV5-6

DNA: TGCGCCAGCAGCCCCCTTCCCCCCCAGGAGACCCAGTACTTC
CDR3: CASSPLPPQETQYF
size: few
D: -
J: TRBJ2-5
V: TRBV5-1

DNA: TGTGCCAGCTGGCCGCGGGGGAGAGATACGCAGTATTTT
CDR3: CASWPRGRDTQYF
size: many
D: TRBD2
J: TRBJ2-3
V: TRBV27

DNA: TGTGCCAGCAGCCTTGGGCAGGGATTAGATACGCAGTATTTT
CDR3: CASSLGQGLDTQYF
size: -
D: -
J: TRBJ2-3
V: TRBV7-9

DNA: TGCGCCAGCAGCCTAACCATTTCCCGCGACCTGGACTACGAGCAGTACTTC
CDR3: CASSLTISRDLDYEQYF
size: few
D: -
J: TRBJ2-7
V: TRBV4-3

DNA: TGTGCCAGCAGCTTTTGGACTAGCGTATCCTACGAGCAGTACTTC
CDR3: CASSFWTSVSYEQYF
size: -
D: TRBD2
J: TRBJ2-7
V: TRBV7-8

DNA: TGTGCCAGCAGCTTAACCGGGGACATTCAGTACTTC
CDR3: CASSLTGDIQYF
size: few
D: -
J: TRBJ2-4
V: TRBV7-3

DNA: TGCAGTGCCGAACCGGAGGCAGGGTACTATGGCTACACCTTC
CDR3: CSAEPEAGYYGYTF
size: few
D: -
J: TRBJ1-2
V: TRBV20-1

DNA: TGTGCCAGCAGCAGAGGACAGGGAGAACGATTCTTC
CDR3: CASSRGQGERFF
size: -
D: TRBD1
J: TRBJ2-1
V: TRBV12-3/TRBV12-4

DNA: TGTGCCAGTTTAACGGGAACTGAAGCTTTCTTT
CDR3: CASLTGTEAFF
size: -
D: -
J: TRBJ1-1
V: TRBV28

DNA: TGCGCCAGCAGCTTGGGCGAAAAGTTCAATTCACCCCTCCACTTT
CDR3: CASSLGEKFNSPLHF
size: -
D: -
J: TRBJ1-6
V: TRBV5-1